Listed below are T cell receptor beta chains from one sample, sequenced in a study of blood T cell repertoires in COVID-19. Sequencing used immunoSEQ multiplex PCR; TCRdb keeps in-frame clones, though not all of them. The table has approximately 80,000 clones, approximately 80% seen once. The sample comprised peripheral blood. Receptors originate from a woman in her 70s with acute or convalescent COVID-19. Both conserved end residues are part of each CDR3. Fields, in order: CDR3 protein, CDR3 DNA, V gene, D gene, J gene, clone size. A D gene is named only where the DNA matches it firmly. A clone size is listed for some rows: how often the clone was seen (once, few, many), or a class if it is expanded.

cdr3_aa: CASSMTVAPYEQYF
cdr3_nt: TGCGCCAGTAGCATGACAGTGGCCCCCTACGAGCAGTACTTC
v_call: TRBV4-1
d_call: .
j_call: TRBJ2-7
clone_size: .

cdr3_aa: CASGSDDSPNYGYTF
cdr3_nt: TGCGCCAGCGGGTCGGACGACAGCCCGAACTATGGCTACACCTTC
v_call: TRBV5-1
d_call: .
j_call: TRBJ1-2
clone_size: .

cdr3_aa: CATSTGGRTEAFF
cdr3_nt: TGTGCCACCTCGACAGGGGGCCGAACTGAAGCTTTCTTT
v_call: TRBV19
d_call: TRBD1
j_call: TRBJ1-1
clone_size: .

cdr3_aa: CATGVQGPDSPLHF
cdr3_nt: TGTGCCACAGGAGTACAGGGCCCGGACTCACCCCTCCACTTT
v_call: TRBV3-1/TRBV3-2
d_call: .
j_call: TRBJ1-6
clone_size: .

cdr3_aa: CAISESQTGSNYGYTF
cdr3_nt: TGTGCCATCAGTGAGTCACAGACAGGGAGTAACTATGGCTACACCTTC
v_call: TRBV10-3
d_call: TRBD1
j_call: TRBJ1-2
clone_size: .

cdr3_aa: CASSPARLYEQYF
cdr3_nt: TGTGCCAGCAGCCCGGCCAGGCTCTACGAGCAGTACTTC
v_call: TRBV6-5
d_call: .
j_call: TRBJ2-7
clone_size: .

cdr3_aa: CASSSNQETQYF
cdr3_nt: TGTGCCAGCAGTTCAAACCAAGAGACCCAGTACTTC
v_call: TRBV27
d_call: .
j_call: TRBJ2-5
clone_size: .

cdr3_aa: CATTILGQGDGYTF
cdr3_nt: TGTGCCACCACTATACTTGGACAGGGGGATGGCTACACCTTC
v_call: TRBV24-1
d_call: TRBD1
j_call: TRBJ1-2
clone_size: few

cdr3_aa: CASRSGFYGYTF
cdr3_nt: TGTGCCAGCAGAAGCGGCTTCTATGGCTACACCTTC
v_call: TRBV27
d_call: .
j_call: TRBJ1-2
clone_size: .

cdr3_aa: CSISGSYEQYF
cdr3_nt: TGCAGTATCTCGGGCTCCTACGAGCAGTACTTC
v_call: TRBV20-1
d_call: .
j_call: TRBJ2-7
clone_size: .

cdr3_aa: CASSLLAGGGLTEAFF
cdr3_nt: TGTGCCAGCAGTTTGTTGGCCGGCGGGGGCTTGACTGAAGCTTTCTTT
v_call: TRBV28
d_call: .
j_call: TRBJ1-1
clone_size: once

cdr3_aa: CASSEQRETQYF
cdr3_nt: TGTGCCAGCAGTGAACAGCGGGAGACCCAGTACTTC
v_call: TRBV12-3/TRBV12-4
d_call: .
j_call: TRBJ2-5
clone_size: .

cdr3_aa: CASSPGGGGDTQYF
cdr3_nt: TGTGCCAGCAGCCCGGGGGGGGGCGGAGATACGCAGTATTTT
v_call: TRBV2
d_call: TRBD2
j_call: TRBJ2-3
clone_size: .

cdr3_aa: CASSLTPNEKLFF
cdr3_nt: TGTGCTAGCAGCTTAACTCCGAATGAAAAACTGTTTTTT
v_call: TRBV7-7
d_call: .
j_call: TRBJ1-4
clone_size: .

cdr3_aa: CASRPWDSEAFF
cdr3_nt: TGTGCCAGCCGTCCCTGGGACAGCGAAGCTTTCTTT
v_call: TRBV2
d_call: TRBD1
j_call: TRBJ1-1
clone_size: .

cdr3_aa: CASSRGTEAYEQYF
cdr3_nt: TGTGCCAGCAGTCGGGGGACAGAGGCCTACGAGCAGTACTTC
v_call: TRBV2
d_call: .
j_call: TRBJ2-7
clone_size: .

cdr3_aa: CASSLRTGPSLNTGELFF
cdr3_nt: TGCGCCAGCAGTCTGCGGACAGGCCCTTCGTTGAACACCGGGGAGCTGTTTTTT
v_call: TRBV5-1
d_call: TRBD1
j_call: TRBJ2-2
clone_size: few

cdr3_aa: CASSLNRGGSQPQHF
cdr3_nt: TGTGCCAGCAGTTTGAACAGGGGTGGGAGTCAGCCCCAGCATTTT
v_call: TRBV7-2
d_call: TRBD1
j_call: TRBJ1-5
clone_size: .

cdr3_aa: CAWSVLPSDRGNYEQYF
cdr3_nt: TGTGCCTGGAGTGTACTCCCCTCGGACAGGGGGAACTACGAGCAGTACTTC
v_call: TRBV30
d_call: TRBD1
j_call: TRBJ2-7
clone_size: .